These T cell receptor beta chains were read from a single sample in a study of T cell responses to AZD1222 COVID-19 vaccine. Produced via immunoSEQ multiplex PCR; TCRdb's table is partial and in-frame only. The sample shows about 120,000 clones, roughly nine tenths of them seen only once. The specimen was peripheral blood, collected 28 days after the second AZD1222 dose. The receptor source for this set is an adult who received the AZD1222 COVID-19 vaccine. The CDR3 runs from the conserved cysteine through the conserved F or W. A D gene is named only where the DNA matches it firmly. Size is stated for part of the rows, as once, few or many counts, or as a class when the clone is expanded.

J gene	D gene	V gene	clone size	CDR3 DNA	CDR3 protein
TRBJ2-1	-	TRBV9	-	TGTGCCAGCAGCTCACGGGACGAACGCCTCGGCAATGAGCAGTTCTTC	CASSSRDERLGNEQFF
TRBJ1-2	-	TRBV6-5	-	TGTGCCAGCAGGGACTATAACTATGGCTACACCTTC	CASRDYNYGYTF
TRBJ1-1	-	TRBV19	once	TGTGCCAGTAGTATAGGGACCTGGGCCCTGAACACTGAAGCTTTCTTT	CASSIGTWALNTEAFF
TRBJ1-5	-	TRBV7-8	-	TGTGCCAGCAGCCCCCAGGTGGTTAATCAGCCCCAGCATTTT	CASSPQVVNQPQHF
TRBJ1-1	TRBD1	TRBV27	-	TGTGCCAGCAGTTTTTTCGGAGGGACAGGTACAATGAACACTGAAGCTTTCTTT	CASSFFGGTGTMNTEAFF
TRBJ2-5	TRBD1	TRBV2	once	TGTGCCAGCACCGCCGACAGGGGGCAATCGGAGACCCAGTACTTC	CASTADRGQSETQYF
TRBJ1-2	-	TRBV6-1	-	TGTGCCAGCAGTTCCCGCACATTTGGCTATGGCTACACCTTC	CASSSRTFGYGYTF
TRBJ1-4	-	TRBV28	-	TGTGCCAGCCTAGGGGCCTTTAATGAAAAACTGTTTTTT	CASLGAFNEKLFF
TRBJ2-1	-	TRBV7-3	-	TGTGCCAGCAGCCAACAAGGGGCGTTCTACAATGAGCAGTTCTTC	CASSQQGAFYNEQFF
TRBJ2-1	TRBD1	TRBV7-2	-	TGTGCCAGCAGCTTCGACAGGGCCTCCTACAATGAGCAGTTCTTC	CASSFDRASYNEQFF
TRBJ1-1	TRBD1	TRBV4-2	-	TGTGCCAGCAGCCAGATGACAGGGGCGGGGAACACTGAAGCTTTCTTT	CASSQMTGAGNTEAFF
TRBJ2-3	-	TRBV27	-	TGTGCCAGCAGTTTATCCAGGCTAGCGCCAGATACGCAGTATTTT	CASSLSRLAPDTQYF
TRBJ2-3	-	TRBV2	-	TGTGCCAGCAGTGAGGGCAGGGCCACAGATACGCAGTATTTT	CASSEGRATDTQYF
TRBJ2-3	-	TRBV7-2	-	TGTGCCAGCAGCACCCGGTCGGGGGCTGCCACAGATACGCAGTATTTT	CASSTRSGAATDTQYF
TRBJ2-7	TRBD2	TRBV7-2	-	TGTGCCAGCAGCTCTCGGACTAGCGGGGCCTACGAGCAGTACTTC	CASSSRTSGAYEQYF
TRBJ1-3	TRBD1	TRBV11-2	-	TGTGCCAGCAGACTAACAGGGGGCAGAAACACCATATATTTT	CASRLTGGRNTIYF
TRBJ1-2	TRBD1	TRBV5-6	-	TGTGCCAGCAGCTTGGACGGACAGGGGGCGGTCGGCTACACCTTC	CASSLDGQGAVGYTF
TRBJ2-7	-	TRBV19	-	TGTGCCAGTAGTACGGACACAACCTACGAGCAGTACTTC	CASSTDTTYEQYF
TRBJ2-1	-	TRBV9	-	TGTGCCAGCAGCGTAGCGGGCAGGAATGAGCAGTTCTTC	CASSVAGRNEQFF
TRBJ2-7	TRBD1	TRBV6-5	-	TGTGCCATCTCAAACCGGGACAGGGCTTTATCCGAGCAGTACTTC	CAISNRDRALSEQYF
TRBJ2-2	TRBD1	TRBV7-7	-	TGTGCTAGCAGCTTAGACAGGGCCGGGGAGCTGTTTTTT	CASSLDRAGELFF
TRBJ2-7	-	TRBV12-3/TRBV12-4	-	TGTGCCAGCAGTTCCTCGGGACGGGACGAGCAGTACTTC	CASSSSGRDEQYF
TRBJ2-3	-	TRBV4-2	-	TGTGCCAGCAGCCAACTGTGGGGCACAGATACGCAGTATTTT	CASSQLWGTDTQYF
TRBJ1-2	TRBD1	TRBV3-1/TRBV3-2	-	TGTGCCAGCAGCCAACGACAGGGGTATGGCTACACCTTC	CASSQRQGYGYTF
TRBJ1-3	-	TRBV7-6	-	TGTGCCAGCAGCTTATCTTCAGGGGTCGGAAACACCATATATTTT	CASSLSSGVGNTIYF
TRBJ2-1	-	TRBV14	-	TGTGCCAGCAGCCGCCGACCGGGGACCGCTTACAATGAGCAGTTCTTC	CASSRRPGTAYNEQFF
TRBJ2-2	TRBD2	TRBV19	-	TGTGCCAGTAGTAGCACGGGGGGTCCGAACACCGGGGAGCTGTTTTTT	CASSSTGGPNTGELFF
TRBJ2-1	-	TRBV11-3	-	TGTGCCAGCAGCCTTAGGCTCGGGGAGCAGTTCTTC	CASSLRLGEQFF
TRBJ2-1	TRBD2	TRBV6-1	-	TGTGCCAGCAGTGAATTCGCTAGCGGGGGGAGAGCCTACAATGAGCAGTTCTTC	CASSEFASGGRAYNEQFF
TRBJ2-3	-	TRBV5-1	once	TGCGCCAGCAGCTTCTCAGCTAGCACAGATACGCAGTATTTT	CASSFSASTDTQYF
TRBJ2-3	-	TRBV7-3	once	TGTGCCAGCAGCTCGGAATCGGACACTACGCAGTATTTT	CASSSESDTTQYF
TRBJ1-2	-	TRBV6-1	-	TGTGCCAGCAGTGAAGTAGAAGGGGTCGGCTACACCTTC	CASSEVEGVGYTF
TRBJ2-3	-	TRBV5-5	-	TGTGCCAGCAGGGGGGACGCAGATACGCAGTATTTT	CASRGDADTQYF
TRBJ2-2	-	TRBV2	-	TGTGCCAGCATCCCGACAGGAAGGAACACCGGGGAGCTGTTTTTT	CASIPTGRNTGELFF
TRBJ2-7	TRBD1	TRBV6-1	-	TGTGCCAGCAGTGAATGGACAGGGAACCTTTGGGAGCAGTACTTC	CASSEWTGNLWEQYF
TRBJ1-6	-	TRBV27	-	TGTGCCAGCAGTTTATACAGGGTGGCCGGCAATTCACCCCTCCACTTT	CASSLYRVAGNSPLHF
TRBJ1-3	-	TRBV7-2	-	TGTGCCAGCAGCTGGTCTGGAAACACCATATATTTT	CASSWSGNTIYF